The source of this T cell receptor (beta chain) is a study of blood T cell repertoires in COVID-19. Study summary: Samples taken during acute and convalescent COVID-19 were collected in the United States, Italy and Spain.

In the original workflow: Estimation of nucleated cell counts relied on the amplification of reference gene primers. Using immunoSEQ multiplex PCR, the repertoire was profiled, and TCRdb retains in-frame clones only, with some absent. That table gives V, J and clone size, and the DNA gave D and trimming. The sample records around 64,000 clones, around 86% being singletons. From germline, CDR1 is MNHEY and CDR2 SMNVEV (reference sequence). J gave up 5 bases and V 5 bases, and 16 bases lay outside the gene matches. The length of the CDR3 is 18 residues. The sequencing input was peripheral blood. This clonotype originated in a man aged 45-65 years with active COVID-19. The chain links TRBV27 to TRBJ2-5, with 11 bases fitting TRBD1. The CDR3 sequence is CASSKYSAGQGEVETQYF. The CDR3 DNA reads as TGTGCCAGCAGTAAGTACTCCGCGGGACAGGGGGAAGTGGAGACCCAGTACTTC.